This T cell receptor (beta chain) stems from a study of resident and recirculating memory T cells in vitiligo. Overall study context: Epidermis came from shave biopsies of lesional and nonlesional sites, plus PBMCs. Broader study findings: No unique dominant TCR clone was found in vitiligo lesions. Non-conserved TCRs across sites and patients suggested distinct clones per lesion.

Remarks on this clone: Its specificity is unknown.

Sequencing was performed with immunoSEQ multiplex PCR; in TCRdb, only in-frame clones are kept and a portion is missing. Of tens of thousands of clones listed, about 91% were seen once; the top ten hold roughly 5%. No change in lesions over the prior 6 months defined stable disease. Germline CDR1 SGHNT, CDR2 YYREEE (reference sequence). With V trimmed by 3 bases and J by 3 bases, 8 bases remained unmatched. The CDR3 has 15 residues. The TCR sequence derives from a male donor with vitiligo. This sequence joins TRBV5-4 and TRBJ2-7, with 8 bases fitting TRBD1. Sequences were obtained from blood. The chain's CDR3 is CASSSKTGEIYEQYF. CDR3 coding DNA: TGTGCCAGCAGCTCCAAGACAGGGGAAATCTACGAGCAGTACTTC.